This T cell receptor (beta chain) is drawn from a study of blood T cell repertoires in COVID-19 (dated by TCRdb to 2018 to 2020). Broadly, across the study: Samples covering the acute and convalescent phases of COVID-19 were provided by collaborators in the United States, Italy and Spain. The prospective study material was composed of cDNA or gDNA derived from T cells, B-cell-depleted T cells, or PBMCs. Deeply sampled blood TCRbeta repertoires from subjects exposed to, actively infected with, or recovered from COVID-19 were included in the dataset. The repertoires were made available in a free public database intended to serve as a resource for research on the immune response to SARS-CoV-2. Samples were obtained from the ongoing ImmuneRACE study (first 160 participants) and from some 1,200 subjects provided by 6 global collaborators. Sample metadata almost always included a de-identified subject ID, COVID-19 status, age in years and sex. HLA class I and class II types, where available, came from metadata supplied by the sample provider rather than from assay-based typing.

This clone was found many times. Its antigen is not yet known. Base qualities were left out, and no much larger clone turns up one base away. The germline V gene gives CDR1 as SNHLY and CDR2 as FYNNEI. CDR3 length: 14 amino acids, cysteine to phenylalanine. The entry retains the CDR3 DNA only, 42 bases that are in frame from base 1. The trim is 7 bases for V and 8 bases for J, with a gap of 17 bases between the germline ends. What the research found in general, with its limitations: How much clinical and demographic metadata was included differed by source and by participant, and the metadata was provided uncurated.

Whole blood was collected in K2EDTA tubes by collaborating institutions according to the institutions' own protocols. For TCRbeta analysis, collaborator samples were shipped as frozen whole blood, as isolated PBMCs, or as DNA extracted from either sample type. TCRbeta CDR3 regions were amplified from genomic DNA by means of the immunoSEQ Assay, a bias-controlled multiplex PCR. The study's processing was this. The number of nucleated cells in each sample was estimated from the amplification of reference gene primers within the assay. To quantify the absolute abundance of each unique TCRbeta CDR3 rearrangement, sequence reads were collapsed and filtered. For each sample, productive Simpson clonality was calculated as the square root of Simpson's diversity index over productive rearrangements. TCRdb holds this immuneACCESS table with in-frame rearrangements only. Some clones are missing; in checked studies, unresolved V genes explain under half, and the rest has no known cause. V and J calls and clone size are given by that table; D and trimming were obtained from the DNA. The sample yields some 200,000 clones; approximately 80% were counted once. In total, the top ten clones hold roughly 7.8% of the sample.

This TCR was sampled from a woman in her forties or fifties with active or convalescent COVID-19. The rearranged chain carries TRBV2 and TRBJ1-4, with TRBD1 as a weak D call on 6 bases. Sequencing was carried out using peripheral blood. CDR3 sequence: CASKASGHKEKLFF. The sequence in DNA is TGTGCCAGCAAAGCTTCGGGACATAAGGAAAAACTGTTTTTT.